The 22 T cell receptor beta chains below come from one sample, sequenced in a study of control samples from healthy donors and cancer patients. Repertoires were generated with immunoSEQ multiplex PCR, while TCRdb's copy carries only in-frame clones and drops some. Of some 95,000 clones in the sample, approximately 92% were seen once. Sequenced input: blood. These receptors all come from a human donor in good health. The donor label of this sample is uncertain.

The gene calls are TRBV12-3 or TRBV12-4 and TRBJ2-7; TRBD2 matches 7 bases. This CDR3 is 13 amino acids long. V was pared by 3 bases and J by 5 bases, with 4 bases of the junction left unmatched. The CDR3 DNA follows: TGTGCCAGCAGTTTTGTGCGGGGGAACGAGCAGTACTTC. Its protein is CASSFVRGNEQYF.

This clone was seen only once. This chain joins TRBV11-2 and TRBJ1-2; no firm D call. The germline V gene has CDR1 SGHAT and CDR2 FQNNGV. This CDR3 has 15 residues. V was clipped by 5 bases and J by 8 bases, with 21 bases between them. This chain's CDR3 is CASSRRDRLGEGYTF. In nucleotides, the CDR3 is TGTGCCAGCAGCCGACGGGATAGACTTGGGGAGGGCTACACCTTC.

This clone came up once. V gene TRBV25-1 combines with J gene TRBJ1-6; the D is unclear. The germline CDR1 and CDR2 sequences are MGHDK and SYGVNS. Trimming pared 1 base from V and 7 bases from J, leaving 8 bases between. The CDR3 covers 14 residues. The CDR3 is CASSEFYGNSPLHF. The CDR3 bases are TGTGCCAGCAGTGAATTTTATGGGAATTCACCCCTCCACTTT.

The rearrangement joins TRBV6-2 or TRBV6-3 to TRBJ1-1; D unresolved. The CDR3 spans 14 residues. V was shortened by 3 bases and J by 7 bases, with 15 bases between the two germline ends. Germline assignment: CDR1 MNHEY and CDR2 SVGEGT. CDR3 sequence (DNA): TGTGCCAGCAGTTATAGCCAGAGCGTTGGTGAAGCTTTCTTT. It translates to CASSYSQSVGEAFF.

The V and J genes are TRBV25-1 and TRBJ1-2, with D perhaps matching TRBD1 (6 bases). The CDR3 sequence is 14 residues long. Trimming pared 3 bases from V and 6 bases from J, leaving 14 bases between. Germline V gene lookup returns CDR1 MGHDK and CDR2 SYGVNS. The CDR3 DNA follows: TGTGCCAGCAGTGACCCCGACAGGATAAATGGCTACACCTTC. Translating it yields CASSDPDRINGYTF.

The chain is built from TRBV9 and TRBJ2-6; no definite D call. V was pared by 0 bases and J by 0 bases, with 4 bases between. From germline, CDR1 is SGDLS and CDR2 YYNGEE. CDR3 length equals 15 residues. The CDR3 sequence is CASSVEGSGANVLTF. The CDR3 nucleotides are TGTGCCAGCAGCGTAGAGGGCTCTGGGGCCAACGTCCTGACTTTC.

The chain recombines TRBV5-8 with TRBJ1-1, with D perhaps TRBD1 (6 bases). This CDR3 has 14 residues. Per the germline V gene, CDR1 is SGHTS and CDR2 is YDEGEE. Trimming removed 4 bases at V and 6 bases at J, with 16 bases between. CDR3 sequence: CASSTGQQWSEAFF. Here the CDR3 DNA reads TGTGCCAGCAGCACTGGACAGCAATGGTCTGAAGCTTTCTTT.

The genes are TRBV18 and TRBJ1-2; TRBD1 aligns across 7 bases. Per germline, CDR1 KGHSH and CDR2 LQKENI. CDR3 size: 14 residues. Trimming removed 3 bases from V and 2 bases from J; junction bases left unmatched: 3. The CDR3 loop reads CASSPPGGNYGYTF. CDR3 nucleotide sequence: TGTGCCAGCTCACCCCCAGGGGGAAACTATGGCTACACCTTC. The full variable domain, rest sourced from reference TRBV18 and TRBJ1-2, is NAGVMQNPRHLVRRRGQEARLRCSPMKGHSHVYWYRQLPEEGLKFMVYLQKENIIDESGMPKERFSAEFPKEGPSILRIQQVVRGDSAAYFCASSPPGGNYGYTFGSGTRLTVV.

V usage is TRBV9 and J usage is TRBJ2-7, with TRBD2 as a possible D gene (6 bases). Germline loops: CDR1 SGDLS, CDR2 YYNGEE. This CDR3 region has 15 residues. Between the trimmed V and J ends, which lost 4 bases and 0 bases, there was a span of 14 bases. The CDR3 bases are TGTGCCAGCAGCCCAGGAGGGGTGTTCTCCTACGAGCAGTACTTC. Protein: CASSPGGVFSYEQYF.

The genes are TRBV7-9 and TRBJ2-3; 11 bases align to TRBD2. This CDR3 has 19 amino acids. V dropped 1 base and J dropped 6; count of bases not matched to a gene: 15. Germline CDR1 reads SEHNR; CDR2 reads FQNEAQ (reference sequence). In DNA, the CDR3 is TGTGCCAGCAGCTTAGGACCCGGGACTAGCGGCCTTACGGGGGATACGCAGTATTTT. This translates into CASSLGPGTSGLTGDTQYF.

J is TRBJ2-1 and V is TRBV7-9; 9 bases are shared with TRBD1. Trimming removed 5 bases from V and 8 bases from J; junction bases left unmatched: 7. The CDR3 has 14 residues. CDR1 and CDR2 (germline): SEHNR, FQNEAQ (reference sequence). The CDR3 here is CASSRGQGWDEQFF. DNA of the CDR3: TGTGCCAGCAGCCGTGGACAGGGGTGGGATGAGCAGTTCTTC.

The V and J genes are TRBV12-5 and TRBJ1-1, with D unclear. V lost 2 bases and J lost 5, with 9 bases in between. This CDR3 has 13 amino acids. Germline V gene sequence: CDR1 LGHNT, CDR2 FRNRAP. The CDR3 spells CASGLPGRTEAFF. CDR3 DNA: TGTGCTAGTGGTTTGCCTGGGAGAACTGAAGCTTTCTTT.

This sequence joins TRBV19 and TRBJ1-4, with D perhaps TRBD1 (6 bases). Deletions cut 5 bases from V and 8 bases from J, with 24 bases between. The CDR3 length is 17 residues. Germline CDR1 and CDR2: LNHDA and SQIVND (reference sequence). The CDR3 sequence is CASSPNPPGAGEEKLFF. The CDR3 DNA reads TGTGCCAGTAGTCCAAATCCCCCCGGGGCAGGGGAGGAAAAACTGTTTTTT.

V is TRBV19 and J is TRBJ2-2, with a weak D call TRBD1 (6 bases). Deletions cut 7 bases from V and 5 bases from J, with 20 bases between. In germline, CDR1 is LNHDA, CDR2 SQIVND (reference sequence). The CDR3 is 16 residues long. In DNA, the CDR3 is TGTGCCAGTAATTCGAACAGGGTCGTAAATACCGGGGAGCTGTTTTTT. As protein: CASNSNRVVNTGELFF.

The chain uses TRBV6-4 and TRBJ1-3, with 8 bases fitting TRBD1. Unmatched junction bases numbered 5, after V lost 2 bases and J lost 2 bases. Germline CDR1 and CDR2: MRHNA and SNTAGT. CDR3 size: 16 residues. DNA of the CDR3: TGTGCCAGCAGTGACCAGACAGGGGACACTGGAAACACCATATATTTT. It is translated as CASSDQTGDTGNTIYF.

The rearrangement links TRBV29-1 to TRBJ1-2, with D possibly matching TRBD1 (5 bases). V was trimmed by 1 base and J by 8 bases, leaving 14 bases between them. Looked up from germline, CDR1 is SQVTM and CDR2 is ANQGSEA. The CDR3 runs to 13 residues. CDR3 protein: CSVEGGGNMGYTF. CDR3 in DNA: TGCAGCGTTGAAGGTGGGGGAAATATGGGCTACACCTTC.

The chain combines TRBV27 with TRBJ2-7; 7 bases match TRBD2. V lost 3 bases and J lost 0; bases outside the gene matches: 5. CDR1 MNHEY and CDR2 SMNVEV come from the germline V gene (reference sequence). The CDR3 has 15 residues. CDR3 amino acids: CASSFLGGNSYEQYF. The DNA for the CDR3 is TGTGCCAGCAGTTTTCTGGGGGGGAACTCCTACGAGCAGTACTTC.

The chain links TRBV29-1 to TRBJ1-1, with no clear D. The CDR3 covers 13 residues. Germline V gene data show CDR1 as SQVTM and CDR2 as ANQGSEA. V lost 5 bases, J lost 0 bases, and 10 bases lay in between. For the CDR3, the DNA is TGCAGCGTTTTCGGAGGGTTGAACACTGAAGCTTTCTTT. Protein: CSVFGGLNTEAFF.

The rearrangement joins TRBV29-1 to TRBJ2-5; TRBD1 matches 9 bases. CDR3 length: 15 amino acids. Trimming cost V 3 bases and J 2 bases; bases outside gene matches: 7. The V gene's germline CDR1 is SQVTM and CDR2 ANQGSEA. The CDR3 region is CSVERDRVGQETQYF. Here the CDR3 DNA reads TGCAGCGTTGAGAGGGACAGGGTAGGGCAAGAGACCCAGTACTTC.

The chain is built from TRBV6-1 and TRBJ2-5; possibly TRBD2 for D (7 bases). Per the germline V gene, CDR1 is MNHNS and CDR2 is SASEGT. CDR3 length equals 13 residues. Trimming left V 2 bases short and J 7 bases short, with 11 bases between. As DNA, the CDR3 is TGTGCCAGCAGTGAAAGGGGGGGTTGGACCCAGTACTTC. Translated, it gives CASSERGGWTQYF.

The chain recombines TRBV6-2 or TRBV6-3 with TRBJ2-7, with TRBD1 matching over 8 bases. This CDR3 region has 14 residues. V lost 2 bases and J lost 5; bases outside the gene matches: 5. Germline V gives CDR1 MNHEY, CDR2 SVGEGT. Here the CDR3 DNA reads TGTGCCAGCAGTTACGCGGCAGGGGGCAACGAGCAGTACGTC. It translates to CASSYAAGGNEQYV.

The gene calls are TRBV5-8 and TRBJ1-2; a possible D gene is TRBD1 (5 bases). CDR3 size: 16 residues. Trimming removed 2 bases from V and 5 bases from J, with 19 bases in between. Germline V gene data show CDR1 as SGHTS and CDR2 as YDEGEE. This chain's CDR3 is CASSLPRFGDRYGYTF. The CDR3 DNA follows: TGTGCCAGCAGCTTACCGAGGTTCGGTGACAGATATGGCTACACCTTC.